A selection of T cell receptor beta chains follows, all from one sample in a study of cytomegalovirus exposure and HLA in healthy donors. This table comes from immunoSEQ multiplex PCR, and its TCRdb copy is limited to in-frame clones, with some not included. The table shows approximately 130,000 clones, with about 79% occurring only once. The sequenced sample consisted of PBMCs. Source of these receptors: a man aged 50-60 years in good health and CMV-seronegative. Each CDR3 is given with its conserved first and last residue. A D gene is named only where the DNA matches it firmly. Clone size, where shown, is once, few, many, or a class for clones that have expanded.

D gene: TRBD2; clone size: once; J gene: TRBJ2-1; V gene: TRBV4-2; CDR3 DNA: TGTGCCAGCAGCTCAAGGTCTAGCGGGGGGGCGAATGAGCAGTTCTTC; CDR3 protein: CASSSRSSGGANEQFF
D gene: .; clone size: .; J gene: TRBJ1-6; V gene: TRBV4-1; CDR3 DNA: TGCGCCAGCAGCCAAGGGGGGACCCCGGGACACAATAATTCACCCCTCCACTTT; CDR3 protein: CASSQGGTPGHNNSPLHF
D gene: .; clone size: few; J gene: TRBJ2-7; V gene: TRBV6-5; CDR3 DNA: TGTGCCAGCAGATCCGCCGTACTTCCCTACGAGCAGTACTTC; CDR3 protein: CASRSAVLPYEQYF
D gene: TRBD1; clone size: .; J gene: TRBJ1-5; V gene: TRBV4-3; CDR3 DNA: TGCGCCAGCAGCATTGGGACAGGGCGAAATCAGCCCCAGCATTTT; CDR3 protein: CASSIGTGRNQPQHF
D gene: .; clone size: .; J gene: TRBJ1-1; V gene: TRBV7-9; CDR3 DNA: TGTGCCAGCAGCTTAAGGGCCGGGGAGAACACTGAAGCTTTCTTT; CDR3 protein: CASSLRAGENTEAFF
D gene: TRBD1; clone size: .; J gene: TRBJ1-5; V gene: TRBV4-1; CDR3 DNA: TGCGCCAGCAGCCCGACTCGACAGGGATCGAATCAGCCCCAGCATTTT; CDR3 protein: CASSPTRQGSNQPQHF
D gene: .; clone size: .; J gene: TRBJ1-1; V gene: TRBV6-5; CDR3 DNA: TGTGCCAGCAGTACCCAGGGCAGGGGAAACACTGAAGCTTTCTTT; CDR3 protein: CASSTQGRGNTEAFF
D gene: TRBD1; clone size: .; J gene: TRBJ1-1; V gene: TRBV5-1; CDR3 DNA: TGCGCCAGCAGCATGGATGGGACAGGGGGCCCGAGCACTGAAGCTTTCTTT; CDR3 protein: CASSMDGTGGPSTEAFF
D gene: .; clone size: .; J gene: TRBJ1-4; V gene: TRBV7-9; CDR3 DNA: TGTGCCAGCAGCTCCCGTTCAACTAATGAAAAACTGTTTTTT; CDR3 protein: CASSSRSTNEKLFF
D gene: .; clone size: .; J gene: TRBJ2-1; V gene: TRBV12-5; CDR3 DNA: TGTGCTAGTGGCCCTCGACAGGTTGGGGACAATGAGCAGTTCTTC; CDR3 protein: CASGPRQVGDNEQFF
D gene: .; clone size: .; J gene: TRBJ1-1; V gene: TRBV5-1; CDR3 DNA: TGCGCCAGCAGCTTATCAGGGGTGAACACTGAAGCTTTCTTT; CDR3 protein: CASSLSGVNTEAFF
D gene: .; clone size: .; J gene: TRBJ2-7; V gene: TRBV6-5; CDR3 DNA: TGTGCCAGCAGCACGGTCATCTACTACGAGCAGTACTTC; CDR3 protein: CASSTVIYYEQYF
D gene: .; clone size: .; J gene: TRBJ2-5; V gene: TRBV6-6; CDR3 DNA: TGTGCCAGCAGTTACTCAGGGGCGCCGGAGACCCAGTACTTC; CDR3 protein: CASSYSGAPETQYF
D gene: .; clone size: .; J gene: TRBJ1-1; V gene: TRBV5-1; CDR3 DNA: TGCGCCAGCAGCTATGCGGGACTCATGAACACTGAAGCTTTCTTT; CDR3 protein: CASSYAGLMNTEAFF
D gene: TRBD2; clone size: once; J gene: TRBJ2-1; V gene: TRBV4-1; CDR3 DNA: TGCGCCAGCAGCCAAGGACTAGCGGGGGGTAATGAGCAGTTCTTC; CDR3 protein: CASSQGLAGGNEQFF
D gene: .; clone size: .; J gene: TRBJ2-3; V gene: TRBV5-1; CDR3 DNA: TGCGCCAGCAGCTTGGACGGACAGCAAGGTGGAGATACGCAGTATTTT; CDR3 protein: CASSLDGQQGGDTQYF
D gene: .; clone size: .; J gene: TRBJ1-5; V gene: TRBV18; CDR3 DNA: TGTGCCAGCTCACCCACCAAGGGGCAGCCCCAGCATTTT; CDR3 protein: CASSPTKGQPQHF
D gene: .; clone size: .; J gene: TRBJ2-7; V gene: TRBV6-1; CDR3 DNA: TGTGCCAGCAGTGTGGTAGACTCCTACGAGCAGTACTTC; CDR3 protein: CASSVVDSYEQYF
D gene: TRBD1; clone size: .; J gene: TRBJ2-4; V gene: TRBV5-1; CDR3 DNA: TGCGCCAGCAGCCCAGGGACAGAGAAAAACATTCAGTACTTC; CDR3 protein: CASSPGTEKNIQYF
D gene: .; clone size: once; J gene: TRBJ1-1; V gene: TRBV7-9; CDR3 DNA: TGTGCCAGCAGTTATACAGCCGAAGGTGAAGCTTTCTTT; CDR3 protein: CASSYTAEGEAFF
D gene: .; clone size: .; J gene: TRBJ1-4; V gene: TRBV5-1; CDR3 DNA: TGCGCCAGCAGCGACGACAATTATGAAAAACTGTTTTTT; CDR3 protein: CASSDDNYEKLFF
D gene: .; clone size: .; J gene: TRBJ1-2; V gene: TRBV5-6; CDR3 DNA: TGTGCCAGCAGCCCGGGACACCGGATTGCTGGCTACACCTTC; CDR3 protein: CASSPGHRIAGYTF
D gene: TRBD2; clone size: .; J gene: TRBJ2-7; V gene: TRBV30; CDR3 DNA: TGTGCCTGGAGTCCCCAGGGACTAGGGGACTTGCAGCAGTACTTC; CDR3 protein: CAWSPQGLGDLQQYF
D gene: TRBD1; clone size: .; J gene: TRBJ2-7; V gene: TRBV14; CDR3 DNA: TGTGCCAGCCGGGGGACAGGGCTATACGAGCAGTACTTC; CDR3 protein: CASRGTGLYEQYF
D gene: TRBD1; clone size: .; J gene: TRBJ1-4; V gene: TRBV7-2; CDR3 DNA: TGTGCCAGCAGCTTCGGGACAGGGACTAATGAAAAACTGTTTTTT; CDR3 protein: CASSFGTGTNEKLFF
D gene: TRBD1; clone size: .; J gene: TRBJ2-5; V gene: TRBV5-4; CDR3 DNA: TGTGCCAGCAGCGGGCAGGGACAGCCAGAGACCCAGTACTTC; CDR3 protein: CASSGQGQPETQYF
D gene: TRBD2; clone size: .; J gene: TRBJ2-1; V gene: TRBV4-2; CDR3 DNA: TGTGCCAGCAGGGAAGAGGGAGGACTAGCCGACTACAATGAGCAGTTCTTC; CDR3 protein: CASREEGGLADYNEQFF
D gene: TRBD1; clone size: .; J gene: TRBJ2-1; V gene: TRBV10-1; CDR3 DNA: TGCGCCAGCAGTGAGTCCGGGACAGGGTACTTTCTCACCAATGAGCAGTTCTTC; CDR3 protein: CASSESGTGYFLTNEQFF
D gene: .; clone size: .; J gene: TRBJ1-5; V gene: TRBV5-6; CDR3 DNA: TGTGCCAGCAGCTTTAAGACAGGTTATCAGCCCCAGCATTTT; CDR3 protein: CASSFKTGYQPQHF
D gene: .; clone size: .; J gene: TRBJ1-5; V gene: TRBV28; CDR3 DNA: TGTGCCAGCAGTAAGACGGAGAATCAGCCCCAGCATTTT; CDR3 protein: CASSKTENQPQHF
D gene: .; clone size: .; J gene: TRBJ1-4; V gene: TRBV18; CDR3 DNA: TGTGCCAGCTCACCTTTCCGGAGAGGGTACGGGACTAATGAAAAACTGTTTTTT; CDR3 protein: CASSPFRRGYGTNEKLFF
D gene: .; clone size: .; J gene: TRBJ1-6; V gene: TRBV10-2; CDR3 DNA: TGCGCCAGCCAACTAGGTTCCTATAATTCACCCCTCCACTTT; CDR3 protein: CASQLGSYNSPLHF
D gene: TRBD1; clone size: .; J gene: TRBJ2-7; V gene: TRBV2; CDR3 DNA: TGTGCCTCAGGACAGGGGGCGTCCTACGAGCAGTACTTC; CDR3 protein: CASGQGASYEQYF
D gene: .; clone size: .; J gene: TRBJ1-5; V gene: TRBV4-1; CDR3 DNA: TGCGCCAGCAGCGAGGGAAGAAGGCGGTTAAATCAGCCCCAGCATTTT; CDR3 protein: CASSEGRRRLNQPQHF
D gene: TRBD1; clone size: .; J gene: TRBJ1-1; V gene: TRBV5-1; CDR3 DNA: TGCGCCAGCAGCCAAGGACAGGGGGTCATCACTGAAGCTTTCTTT; CDR3 protein: CASSQGQGVITEAFF
D gene: .; clone size: few; J gene: TRBJ2-1; V gene: TRBV9; CDR3 DNA: TGTGCCAGCAGCGTGCGCCAATCCGAGCAGTTCTTC; CDR3 protein: CASSVRQSEQFF
D gene: .; clone size: few; J gene: TRBJ1-4; V gene: TRBV12-5; CDR3 DNA: TGTGCTAGTGGTTTCACGGGAGCTAATGAAAAACTGTTTTTT; CDR3 protein: CASGFTGANEKLFF
D gene: .; clone size: .; J gene: TRBJ1-1; V gene: TRBV27; CDR3 DNA: TGTGCCAGCAGACGGCAGGAGGACAACACTGAAGCTTTCTTT; CDR3 protein: CASRRQEDNTEAFF
D gene: TRBD2; clone size: .; J gene: TRBJ2-7; V gene: TRBV5-1; CDR3 DNA: TGCGCCAGCAGCTTGGGGGCTAGCGGGGGAACCTACGAGCAGTACTTC; CDR3 protein: CASSLGASGGTYEQYF
D gene: TRBD1; clone size: .; J gene: TRBJ1-1; V gene: TRBV18; CDR3 DNA: TGTGCCAGCTCACCAGACAGGGGAGCTGAAGCTTTCTTT; CDR3 protein: CASSPDRGAEAFF
D gene: TRBD1; clone size: .; J gene: TRBJ1-4; V gene: TRBV4-1; CDR3 DNA: TGCGCCAGCAGCCTTTGGCCGCGGGGACAGTTTAATGAAAAACTGTTTTTT; CDR3 protein: CASSLWPRGQFNEKLFF
D gene: TRBD2; clone size: .; J gene: TRBJ2-5; V gene: TRBV29-1; CDR3 DNA: TGCAGCGTTGAAGATCGGGGACTAGCGGGGGGAGAGACCCAGTACTTC; CDR3 protein: CSVEDRGLAGGETQYF
D gene: TRBD1; clone size: .; J gene: TRBJ2-1; V gene: TRBV27; CDR3 DNA: TGTGCCAGCAGTTCGGGACAGGGCTGGTACAATGAGCAGTTCTTC; CDR3 protein: CASSSGQGWYNEQFF
D gene: .; clone size: .; J gene: TRBJ1-1; V gene: TRBV29-1; CDR3 DNA: TGCAGCGTCACCGCGGGTCACACTGAAGCTTTCTTT; CDR3 protein: CSVTAGHTEAFF
D gene: .; clone size: .; J gene: TRBJ1-1; V gene: TRBV7-9; CDR3 DNA: TGTGCCAGCAGCATCCCTGGACAAGAAGGTGAAGCTTTCTTT; CDR3 protein: CASSIPGQEGEAFF
D gene: .; clone size: .; J gene: TRBJ2-3; V gene: TRBV4-3; CDR3 DNA: TGCGCCAGCAGCCCGGAGAGAGGGGATACGCAGTATTTT; CDR3 protein: CASSPERGDTQYF
D gene: .; clone size: .; J gene: TRBJ2-3; V gene: TRBV10-3; CDR3 DNA: TGTGCCATTGCCGACTCGGTAACAGATACGCAGTATTTT; CDR3 protein: CAIADSVTDTQYF
D gene: TRBD1; clone size: .; J gene: TRBJ1-2; V gene: TRBV9; CDR3 DNA: TGTGCCAGCAGCGACGAGACCGTACAGGGGGCAAGCCTTATCGGCTACACCTTC; CDR3 protein: CASSDETVQGASLIGYTF
D gene: TRBD1; clone size: .; J gene: TRBJ1-3; V gene: TRBV5-1; CDR3 DNA: TGCGCCAGCAGCCTGGACAGGGGTGGAAACACCATATATTTT; CDR3 protein: CASSLDRGGNTIYF
D gene: TRBD2; clone size: .; J gene: TRBJ2-3; V gene: TRBV5-6; CDR3 DNA: TGTGCCAGCAGCTTGGCCGGACGGGGGGGAGATACGCAGTATTTT; CDR3 protein: CASSLAGRGGDTQYF
D gene: TRBD1; clone size: .; J gene: TRBJ1-5; V gene: TRBV7-3; CDR3 DNA: TGTGCCAGCAGCGGGACAGGGGGCCAGCCCCAGCATTTT; CDR3 protein: CASSGTGGQPQHF
D gene: TRBD2; clone size: few; J gene: TRBJ2-1; V gene: TRBV13; CDR3 DNA: TGTGCCAGCAGCTTATTAAGTACCCGACTAGCGGGGGGGAGCTCCTACAATGAGCAGTTCTTC; CDR3 protein: CASSLLSTRLAGGSSYNEQFF